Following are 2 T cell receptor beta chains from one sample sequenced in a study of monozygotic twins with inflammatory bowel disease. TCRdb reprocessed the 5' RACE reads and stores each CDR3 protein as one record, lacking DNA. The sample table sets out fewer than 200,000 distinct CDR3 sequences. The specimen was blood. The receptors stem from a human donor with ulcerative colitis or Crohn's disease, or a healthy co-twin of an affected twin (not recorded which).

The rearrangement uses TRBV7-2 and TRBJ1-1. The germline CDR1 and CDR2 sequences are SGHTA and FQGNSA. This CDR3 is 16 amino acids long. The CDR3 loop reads CASSRVRTDMNTEAFF.

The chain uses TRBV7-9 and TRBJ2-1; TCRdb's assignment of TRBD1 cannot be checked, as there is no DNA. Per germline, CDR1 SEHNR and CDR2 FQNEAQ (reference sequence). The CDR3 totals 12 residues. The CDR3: CASRDGDNEQFF.